This passage covers 23 T cell receptor beta chains from one sample sequenced in a study of type 1 and type 2 diabetes patients. PCR was run on genomic DNA. The TCR beta CDR3 region was amplified using 30 forward and 13 reverse primers. TCRdb used MiXCR to reprocess the multiplex PCR reads, holding one entry per CDR3 protein. The top ten hold approximately 13% of the sample, which has more than 250,000 distinct CDR3 sequences, around 50% seen once. The sample taken for sequencing was peripheral blood mononuclear cells (PBMCs). These receptors came from a man between 18 and 35 years old with type 2 diabetes.

This chain uses TRBV7-8 with TRBJ1-6; the match to TRBD1 covers 8 bases. After removal of 5 bases from V and 10 bases from J, the junction contained 7 bases not matched to a gene. Per germline, CDR1 SGHVS and CDR2 FQNEAQ. CDR3 length: 14 residues. The CDR3 spells CASSLGTGGSPLHF. CDR3 DNA sequence: TGTGCCAGCAGCCTAGGGACAGGAGGGTCACCCCTCCACTTT.

This clonotype was seen once. This sequence joins TRBV7-6 and TRBJ1-6, with D perhaps matching TRBD1 (6 bases). This CDR3 has 14 residues. Germline CDR1 SGHVS, CDR2 FNYEAQ. With 5 bases removed from V and 9 bases from J, the gap between germline ends came to 14 bases. The CDR3: CASSQDRTASPLHF. Here the CDR3 DNA reads TGTGCCAGCAGCCAAGACCGGACAGCTTCACCCCTCCACTTT.

The genes are TRBV12-3 or TRBV12-4 and TRBJ2-1; 9 nucleotides line up with TRBD2. CDR3 size: 17 residues. The V gene end was trimmed by 6 bases and the J gene end by 7 bases; junction bases not matched to a gene: 16. Written as DNA, the CDR3 is TGTGCCAGCAGGACCGGGACTAGCTTAGACATATGGAATGAGCAGTTCTTC. Its translation: CASRTGTSLDIWNEQFF.

This clonotype has only a few counts. This chain uses TRBV10-3 with TRBJ2-1; D gene ambiguous. The CDR3 runs 12 residues. Trimming stripped 8 bases from V and 6 bases from J, with 11 bases between. Germline V gene sequence: CDR1 ENHRY, CDR2 SYGVKD. This CDR3 reads CAIGLGINEQFF. The CDR3 coding sequence is TGTGCCATCGGGCTCGGAATCAATGAGCAGTTCTTC.

This rearrangement joins TRBV2 to TRBJ2-7; 12 bases line up with TRBD1. V lost 4 bases, J lost 5 bases, and 3 bases stayed unmatched. The CDR3 is 14 residues long. Germline V CDR1 and CDR2: SNHLY, FYNNEI. CDR3 nucleotides: TGTGCCAGCAGTGGGGGACAGGGGGCGGACGAGCAGTACTTC. Translating it yields CASSGGQGADEQYF.

The chain joins TRBV28 to TRBJ2-7; D uncertain. V lost 8 bases, J lost 9 bases, and 11 bases lay in between. The CDR3 contains 10 residues. Germline CDR1 is MDHEN and CDR2 is SYDVKM. The CDR3 coding sequence is TGTGCCAGCCCCCGGCACGGGCAGTACTTC. Translation gives CASPRHGQYF.

This clonotype was seen more than once but under ten times. The chain combines TRBV7-3 with TRBJ2-7; 9 positions match TRBD2. Germline-derived CDR1 and CDR2 are SGHTA and FQGTGA. The CDR3 sequence is 14 residues long. Trimming removed 6 bases from V and 7 bases from J; junction bases left unmatched: 10. The DNA for the CDR3 is TGTGCCAGCAGTTTGGCGGGGGGGGATTATGAGCAGTACTTC. This encodes CASSLAGGDYEQYF.

This clonotype was found a few times. This chain joins TRBV10-3 and TRBJ2-5; 10 nucleotides line up with TRBD1. J lost 5 bases, V lost 7 bases, and 7 bases had no gene match. The germline V gene encodes CDR1 ENHRY and CDR2 SYGVKD. This CDR3 contains 14 residues. CDR3 amino acids: CAIKRQGAMETQYF. CDR3 nucleotides: TGTGCCATCAAAAGACAGGGGGCTATGGAGACCCAGTACTTC.

This clonotype has a handful of counts. This rearrangement joins TRBV19 to TRBJ1-1; 12 positions agree with TRBD1. The V and J ends lost 6 bases and 4 bases, in that order; junction bases with no gene match: 6. CDR1 is LNHDA and CDR2 is SQIVND in the germline V gene (reference sequence). The CDR3 extends over 15 amino acids. CDR3 nucleotides: TGTGCCAGTAGGGGGACAGGGGGCGAGGGCACTGAAGCTTTCTTT. As protein: CASRGTGGEGTEAFF.

The table lists this clonotype with a few counts. This chain uses TRBV6-4 with TRBJ2-3; D is perhaps TRBD2 (5 bases). The CDR3 runs 13 residues. The ends were cut back, 2 bases at V and 6 bases at J, with 9 bases in the middle. Germline CDR1 reads MRHNA; CDR2 reads SNTAGT. In DNA, the CDR3 is TGTGCCAGCAGTGACGGCGGCGGGGATACGCAGTATTTT. Residues: CASSDGGGDTQYF.

V gene TRBV20-1 combines with J gene TRBJ1-2, with D perhaps TRBD1 (5 bases). V was clipped by 4 bases and J by 5 bases, with 17 bases between them. The germline CDR1 and CDR2 sequences are DFQATT and SNEGSKA (reference sequence). This CDR3 comprises 14 residues. The CDR3 DNA is TGCAGTGCTAAATTCCCCAGGGACCGATATGGCTACACCTTC. Its protein is CSAKFPRDRYGYTF.

This clonotype was recorded once. A much larger clonotype is one base distant, so this may be a read error. This chain joins TRBV30 and TRBJ1-1; D gene unclear. The CDR3 has 11 residues. Germline-derived CDR1 and CDR2 are GTSNPN and SVGIG (reference sequence). V lost 8 bases and J lost 0, with 7 bases in between. The CDR3, as DNA: TGTGCCCGTTTCATGAACACTGAAGCTTTCTTT. Its protein is CARFMNTEAFF.

The chain carries TRBV19 and TRBJ1-2, with 7 bases matching TRBD1. V shed 5 bases and J 7 bases; nucleotides not matched to a gene: 10. The CDR3 consists of 14 residues. Per germline, CDR1 LNHDA and CDR2 SQIVND (reference sequence). The CDR3 loop reads CASSVTGESGGYTF. The CDR3 bases are TGTGCCAGTAGTGTTACAGGGGAAAGTGGTGGCTACACCTTC.

This clonotype has a count of ten or more. The chain links TRBV30 to TRBJ1-2; tentatively, D is TRBD1 (5 bases). The CDR3 is 11 amino acids. Trimming removed 2 bases from V and 4 bases from J, with 5 bases in between. Germline CDR1 and CDR2: GTSNPN and SVGIG (reference sequence). DNA of the CDR3: TGTGCCTGGAGTACAGGCTATGGCTACACCTTC. Translation: CAWSTGYGYTF.

The chain couples TRBV5-6 to TRBJ1-1; D ambiguous. Germline values: CDR1 SGHDT, CDR2 YYEEEE. The CDR3 loop spans 14 amino acids. V lost 2 bases and J lost 3, with 11 bases in between. The CDR3 coding sequence is TGTGCCAGCAGCTTCGCTGACTGGGACACTGAAGCTTTCTTT. It is translated as CASSFADWDTEAFF.

The chain has TRBV10-3 and TRBJ1-2, with 8 bases identical to TRBD1. The CDR3 runs to 13 residues. V shed 8 bases and J 3 bases; nucleotides not matched to a gene: 5. Germline V CDR1 and CDR2: ENHRY, SYGVKD. The CDR3 loop reads CAIAQTGDYGYTF. In DNA, the CDR3 is TGTGCCATCGCGCAGACAGGGGACTATGGCTACACCTTC.

V and J are TRBV20-1 and TRBJ1-5, with D hard to call. V shed 4 bases and J shed 0 bases, with 16 bases lying between them. In germline, CDR1 is DFQATT, CDR2 SNEGSKA (reference sequence). CDR3 length: 16 residues. CDR3 DNA sequence: TGCAGTGCTACTGGAGGAGAGGGTTCTAGCAATCAGCCCCAGCATTTT. This codes for CSATGGEGSSNQPQHF.

With respect to this clonotype: At one end, the junction sequence differs from germline, possibly due to a read error. The chain couples TRBV19 to TRBJ1-4; D is unresolved. This CDR3 spans 12 amino acids. CDR1 and CDR2 (germline): LNHDA, SQIVND (reference sequence). CDR3 sequence reads: CASSSHLEKLLF. In DNA, the CDR3 is TGTGCCAGTAGTTCCCATCTTGAAAAACTGCTTTTT. The variable domain in full, with the rest retrieved from reference TRBV19 and TRBJ1-4, is DGGITQSPKYLFRKEGQNVTLSCEQNLNHDAMYWYRQDPGQGLRLIYYSQIVNDFQKGDIAEGYSVSREKKESFPLTVTSAQKNPTAFYLCASSSHLEKLLFGSGTQLSVL.

The chain is built from TRBV12-3 or TRBV12-4 and TRBJ2-5; D is possibly TRBD2 (5 bases). The CDR3 consists of 16 residues. V was clipped by 5 bases and J by 5 bases, with 21 bases between them. The CDR3 DNA reads TGTGCCAGCAGTCTATCCGGCGGTTCCAGGAGGGAGACCCAGTACTTC. This encodes CASSLSGGSRRETQYF.

The chain combines TRBV5-5 with TRBJ2-2; D could derive from TRBD1 or TRBD2 (5 bases each). From germline, CDR1 is SGHKS and CDR2 YYEKEE (reference sequence). Trimming removed 4 bases from V and 7 bases from J, with 11 bases in between. This CDR3 is built from 13 residues. This CDR3 is CASSPQGVGELFF. For the CDR3, the DNA is TGTGCCAGCAGCCCTCAGGGAGTCGGGGAGCTGTTTTTT.

V and J are TRBV20-1 and TRBJ2-7, with D possibly TRBD1 on 5 matching bases. V was shortened by 8 bases and J by 1 base, with 6 bases between the two germline ends. The V gene's germline CDR1 is DFQATT and CDR2 SNEGSKA (reference sequence). The CDR3 has 10 amino acids. CDR3 sequence (DNA): TGCAGTACAGGTTCCTACGAGCAGTACTTC. It specifies CSTGSYEQYF.

This clonotype has only a few counts. This chain connects TRBV2 to TRBJ2-5; maybe TRBD1 (7 bases). The CDR3 is 14 residues long. Germline loops: CDR1 SNHLY, CDR2 FYNNEI. V gave up 7 bases and J gave up 4 bases, with 16 bases separating them. Here the CDR3 reads CASNGVEGAETQYF. DNA of the CDR3: TGTGCCAGCAACGGGGTGGAGGGGGCAGAGACCCAGTACTTC.

This clonotype was detected only a few times. V is TRBV30 and J is TRBJ2-1; possibly TRBD1 for D (6 bases). Between the trimmed V and J ends, which lost 1 base and 5 bases, there was a span of 9 bases. The CDR3 has 13 amino acids. Germline CDR1 GTSNPN, CDR2 SVGIG (reference sequence). In DNA, the CDR3 is TGTGCCTGGAGTGGTAGGACAGACAATGAGCAGTTCTTC. Protein sequence: CAWSGRTDNEQFF. The complete variable domain, with remaining parts taken from reference TRBV30 and TRBJ2-1, reads SQTIHQWPATLVQPVGSPLSLECTVEGTSNPNLYWYRQAAGRGLQLLFYSVGIGQISSEVPQNLSASRPQDRQFILSSKKLLLSDSGFYLCAWSGRTDNEQFFGPGTRLTVL.